This TCR beta chain is from a study of cytomegalovirus exposure and HLA in healthy donors. Study context: Falling in the Caucasian-associated ancestry cluster were roughly 86% of approximately 400 genotyped donors.

Findings and caveats of the study: Immune exposure data for these donors was limited to CMV serostatus.

The PCR contained 60 Vbeta and 13 Jbeta primers. Sequencing was performed with immunoSEQ multiplex PCR; in TCRdb, only in-frame clones are kept and a portion is missing. The table records 100,000 to 150,000 clones, 81% of them present only once. On this clone itself: The antigen is unknown.

The CDR3 length is 13 residues. Trimming shortened V by 5 bases and J by 4 bases, and 11 bases separated the two germline ends. Germline V gene lookup returns CDR1 MDHEN and CDR2 SYDVKM. Sequenced: PBMCs. The clonotype comes from a man aged 18 to 30 in good health and CMV-seronegative. The V call is TRBV28, the J call TRBJ2-5; tentative D call: TRBD1 (5 bases). CDR3 loop: CASSPPRAETQYF. In nucleotides, the CDR3 is TGTGCCAGCAGTCCCCCCAGGGCAGAGACCCAGTACTTC. The full variable domain, in which reference TRBV28 and TRBJ2-5 provide the parts outside the CDR3, is DVKVTQSSRYLVKRTGEKVFLECVQDMDHENMFWYRQDPGLGLRLIYFSYDVKMKEKGDIPEGYSVSREKKERFSLILESASTNQTSMYLCASSPPRAETQYFGPGTRLLVL.